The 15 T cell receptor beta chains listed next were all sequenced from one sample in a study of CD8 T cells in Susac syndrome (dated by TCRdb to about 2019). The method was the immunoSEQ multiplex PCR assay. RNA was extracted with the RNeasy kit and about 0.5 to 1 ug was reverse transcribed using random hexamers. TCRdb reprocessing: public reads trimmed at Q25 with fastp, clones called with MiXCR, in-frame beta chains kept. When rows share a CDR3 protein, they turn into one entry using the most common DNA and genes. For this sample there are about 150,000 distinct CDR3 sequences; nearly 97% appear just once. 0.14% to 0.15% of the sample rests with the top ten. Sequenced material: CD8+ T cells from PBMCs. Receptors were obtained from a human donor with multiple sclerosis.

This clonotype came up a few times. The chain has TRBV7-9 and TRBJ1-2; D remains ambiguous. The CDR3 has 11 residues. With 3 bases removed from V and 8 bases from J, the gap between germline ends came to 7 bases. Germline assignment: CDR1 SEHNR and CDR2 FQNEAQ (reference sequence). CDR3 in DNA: TGTGCCAGCAGCTTGGGGAAAGGCTACACCTTC. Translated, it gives CASSLGKGYTF.

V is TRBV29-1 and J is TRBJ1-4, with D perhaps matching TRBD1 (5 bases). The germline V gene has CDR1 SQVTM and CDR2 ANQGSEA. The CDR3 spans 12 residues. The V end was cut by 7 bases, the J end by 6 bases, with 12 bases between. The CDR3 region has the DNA TGCAGCGCGGTAACAGGTTATGAAAAACTGTTTTTT. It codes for CSAVTGYEKLFF.

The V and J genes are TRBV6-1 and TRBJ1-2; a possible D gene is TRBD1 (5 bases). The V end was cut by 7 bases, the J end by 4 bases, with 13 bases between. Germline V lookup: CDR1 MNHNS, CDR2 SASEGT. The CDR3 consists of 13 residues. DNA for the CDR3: TGTGCCAGCATGGTGACAGAGGGCTATGGCTACACCTTC. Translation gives CASMVTEGYGYTF.

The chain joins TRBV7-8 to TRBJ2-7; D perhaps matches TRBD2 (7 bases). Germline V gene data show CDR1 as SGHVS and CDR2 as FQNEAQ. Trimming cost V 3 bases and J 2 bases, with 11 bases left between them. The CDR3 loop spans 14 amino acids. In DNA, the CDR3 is TGTGCCAGCAGCTTCGGGGGGCGGGCCTACGAGCAGTACTTC. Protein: CASSFGGRAYEQYF.

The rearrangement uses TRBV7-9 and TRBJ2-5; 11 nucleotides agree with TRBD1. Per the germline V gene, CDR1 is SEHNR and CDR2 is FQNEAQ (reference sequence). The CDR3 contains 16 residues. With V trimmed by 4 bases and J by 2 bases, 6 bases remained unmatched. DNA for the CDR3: TGTGCCAGCAGCTACCTAAGGGACAGGGGGCAAGAGACCCAGTACTTC. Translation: CASSYLRDRGQETQYF.

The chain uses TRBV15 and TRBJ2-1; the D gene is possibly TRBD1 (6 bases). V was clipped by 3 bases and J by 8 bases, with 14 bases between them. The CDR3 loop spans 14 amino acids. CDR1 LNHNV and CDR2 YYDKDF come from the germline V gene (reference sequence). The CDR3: CATSSEEQGDEQFF. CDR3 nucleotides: TGTGCCACCAGCAGTGAAGAACAGGGTGATGAGCAGTTCTTC.

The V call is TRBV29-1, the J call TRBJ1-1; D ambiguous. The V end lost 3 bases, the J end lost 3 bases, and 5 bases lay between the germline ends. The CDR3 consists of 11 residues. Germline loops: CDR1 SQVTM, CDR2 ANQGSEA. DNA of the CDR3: TGCAGCGTTGACCGTTACACTGAAGCTTTCTTT. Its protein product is CSVDRYTEAFF.

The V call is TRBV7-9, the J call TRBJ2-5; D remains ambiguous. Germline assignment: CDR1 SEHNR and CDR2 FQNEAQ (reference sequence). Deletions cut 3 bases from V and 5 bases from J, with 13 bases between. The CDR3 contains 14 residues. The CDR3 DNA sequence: TGTGCCAGCAGCTTCGAAACTGCTTCGGAGACCCAGTACTTC. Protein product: CASSFETASETQYF.

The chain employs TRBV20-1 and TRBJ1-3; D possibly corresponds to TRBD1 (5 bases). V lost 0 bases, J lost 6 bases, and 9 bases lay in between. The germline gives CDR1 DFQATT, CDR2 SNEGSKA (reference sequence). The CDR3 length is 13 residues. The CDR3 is CSAREVGENTIYF. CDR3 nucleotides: TGCAGTGCTAGAGAGGTGGGGGAAAACACCATATATTTT.

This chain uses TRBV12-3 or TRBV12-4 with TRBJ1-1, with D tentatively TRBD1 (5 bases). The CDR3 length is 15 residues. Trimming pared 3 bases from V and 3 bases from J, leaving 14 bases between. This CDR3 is CASSFNGRGDTEAFF. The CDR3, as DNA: TGTGCCAGCAGTTTCAATGGAAGGGGAGACACTGAAGCTTTCTTT.

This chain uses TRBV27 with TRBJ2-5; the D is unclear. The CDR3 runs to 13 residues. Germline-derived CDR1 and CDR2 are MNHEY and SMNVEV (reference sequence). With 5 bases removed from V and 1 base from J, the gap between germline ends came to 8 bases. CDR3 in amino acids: CASSPRIQETQYF. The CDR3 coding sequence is TGTGCCAGCAGTCCCCGGATCCAAGAGACCCAGTACTTC.

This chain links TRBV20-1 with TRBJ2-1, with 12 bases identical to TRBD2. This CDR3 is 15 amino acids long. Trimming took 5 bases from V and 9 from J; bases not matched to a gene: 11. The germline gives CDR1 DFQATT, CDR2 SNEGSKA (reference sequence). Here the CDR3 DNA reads TGCAGTGCTCTAATACTAGCGGGGGGTCCTCGTGAGCAGTTCTTC. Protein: CSALILAGGPREQFF.

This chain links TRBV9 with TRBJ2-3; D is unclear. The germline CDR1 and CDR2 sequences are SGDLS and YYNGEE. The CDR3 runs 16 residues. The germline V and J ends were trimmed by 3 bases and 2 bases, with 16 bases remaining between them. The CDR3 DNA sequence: TGTGCCAGCAGCGGCCCTCAAGGCCAGATCACAGATACGCAGTATTTT. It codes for CASSGPQGQITDTQYF. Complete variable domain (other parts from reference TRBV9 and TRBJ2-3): DSGVTQTPKHLITATGQRVTLRCSPRSGDLSVYWYQQSLDQGLQFLIQYYNGEERAKGNILERFSAQQFPDLHSELNLSSLELGDSALYFCASSGPQGQITDTQYFGPGTRLTVL.

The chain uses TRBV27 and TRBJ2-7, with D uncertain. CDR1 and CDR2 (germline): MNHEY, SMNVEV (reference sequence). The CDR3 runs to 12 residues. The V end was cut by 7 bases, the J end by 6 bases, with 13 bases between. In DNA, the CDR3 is TGTGCCAGCACCGACAACTCCGGCGAGCAGTACTTC. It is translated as CASTDNSGEQYF.

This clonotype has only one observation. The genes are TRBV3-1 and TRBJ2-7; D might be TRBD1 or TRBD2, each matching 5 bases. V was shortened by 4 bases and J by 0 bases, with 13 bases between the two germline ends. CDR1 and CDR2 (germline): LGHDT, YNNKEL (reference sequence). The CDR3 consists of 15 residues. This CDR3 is CASSPTWGSSYEQYV. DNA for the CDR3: TGTGCCAGCAGCCCGACGTGGGGGAGCTCCTACGAGCAGTACGTC.